This T cell receptor (beta chain) was recorded in a study of identifying expanded T cells in peripheral blood. Study-level findings and limits: Roughly two-week clone count variance significantly increased as total template count grew. Over approximately two and four weeks, about 15 and 19 clones changed, versus 1.2 between replicates.

Of note for this clone: The antigen remains undetermined.

During the collection period, no donor immune events like infections were recorded. Profiling relied on immunoSEQ multiplex PCR, and the TCRdb table lists in-frame clones only, not all of them. Altogether some 77,000 clones are present, 88% being singletons, with the ten largest covering around a fifth. Germline-derived CDR1 and CDR2 are MDHEN and SYDVKM. The V end was cut by 8 bases, the J end by 5 bases, with 15 bases between. The CDR3 has 13 residues. The V call is TRBV28, the J call TRBJ1-2; D may be TRBD1 (6 bases). The sequence derives from a person between 18 and 69 years old in good health. Sequenced material: blood. The CDR3 spells CASSPGGTYGYTF. The CDR3 DNA reads TGTGCCAGCTCCCCGGGGGGCACATATGGCTACACCTTC.